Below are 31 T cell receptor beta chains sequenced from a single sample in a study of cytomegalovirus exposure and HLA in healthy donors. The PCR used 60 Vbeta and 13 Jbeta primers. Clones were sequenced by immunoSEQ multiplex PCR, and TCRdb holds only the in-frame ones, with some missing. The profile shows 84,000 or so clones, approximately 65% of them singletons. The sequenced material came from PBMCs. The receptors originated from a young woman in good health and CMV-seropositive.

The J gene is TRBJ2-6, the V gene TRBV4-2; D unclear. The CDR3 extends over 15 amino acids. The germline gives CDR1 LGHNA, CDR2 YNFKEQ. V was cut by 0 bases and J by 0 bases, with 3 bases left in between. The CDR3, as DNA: TGTGCCAGCAGCCAAGACAGCTCTGGGGCCAACGTCCTGACTTTC. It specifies CASSQDSSGANVLTF.

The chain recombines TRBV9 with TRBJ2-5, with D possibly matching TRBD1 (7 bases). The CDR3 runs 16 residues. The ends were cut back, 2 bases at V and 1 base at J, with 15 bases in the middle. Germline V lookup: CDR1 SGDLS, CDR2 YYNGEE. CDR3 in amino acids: CASSVDRGTVQETQYF. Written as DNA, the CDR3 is TGTGCCAGCAGCGTCGACCGCGGGACAGTCCAAGAGACCCAGTACTTC.

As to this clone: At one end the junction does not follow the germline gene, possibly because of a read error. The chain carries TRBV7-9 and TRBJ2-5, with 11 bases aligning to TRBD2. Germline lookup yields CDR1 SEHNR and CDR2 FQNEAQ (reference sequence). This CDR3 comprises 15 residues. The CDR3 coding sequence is TGTTCCAGCAGCTTTAGCGGGGGGGCCCAAGAGACCCAGTACTTC. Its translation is CSSSFSGGAQETQYF.

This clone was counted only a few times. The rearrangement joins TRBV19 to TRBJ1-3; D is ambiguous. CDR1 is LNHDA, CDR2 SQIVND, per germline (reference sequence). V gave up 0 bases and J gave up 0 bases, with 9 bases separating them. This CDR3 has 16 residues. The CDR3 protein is CASSIDNTASGNTIYF. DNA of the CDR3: TGTGCCAGTAGTATAGATAACACAGCCTCTGGAAACACCATATATTTT.

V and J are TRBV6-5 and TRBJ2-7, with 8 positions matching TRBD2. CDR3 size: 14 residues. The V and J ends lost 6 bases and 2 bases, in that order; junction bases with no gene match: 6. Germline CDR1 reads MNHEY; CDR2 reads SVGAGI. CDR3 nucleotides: TGTGCCAGCAGCCGGGGGGGGGATGCCTACGAGCAGTACTTC. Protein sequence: CASSRGGDAYEQYF.

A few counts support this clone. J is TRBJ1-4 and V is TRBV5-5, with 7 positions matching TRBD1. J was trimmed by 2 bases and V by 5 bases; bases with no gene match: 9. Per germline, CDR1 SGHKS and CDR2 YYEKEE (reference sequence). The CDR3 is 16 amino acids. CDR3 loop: CASSQHYRGTNEKLFF. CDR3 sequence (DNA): TGTGCCAGCAGTCAGCACTACAGGGGTACTAATGAAAAACTGTTTTTT.

The DNA of the CDR3 is TGTGCCAGCAGCTGGTCTAGCGGGGAAGAGACCCAGTACTTC. This encodes CASSWSSGEETQYF. The chain is built from TRBV7-2 and TRBJ2-5; 9 positions match TRBD2. This CDR3 region has 14 residues. The junction had 3 bases not matched to a gene; V was cut back by 4 bases and J by 3 bases. The germline CDR1 and CDR2 sequences are SGHTA and FQGNSA.

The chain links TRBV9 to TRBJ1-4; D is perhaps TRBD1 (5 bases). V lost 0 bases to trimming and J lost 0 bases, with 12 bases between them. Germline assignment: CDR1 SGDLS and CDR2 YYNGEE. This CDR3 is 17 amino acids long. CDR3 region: CASSVGETAATNEKLFF. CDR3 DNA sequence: TGTGCCAGCAGCGTAGGTGAGACAGCAGCAACTAATGAAAAACTGTTTTTT.

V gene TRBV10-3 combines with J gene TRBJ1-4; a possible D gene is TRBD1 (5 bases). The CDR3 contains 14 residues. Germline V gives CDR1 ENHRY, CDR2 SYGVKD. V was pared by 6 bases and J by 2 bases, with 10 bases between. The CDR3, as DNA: TGTGCCATCAGGGGGGGTGCTACTAATGAAAAACTGTTTTTT. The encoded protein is CAIRGGATNEKLFF.

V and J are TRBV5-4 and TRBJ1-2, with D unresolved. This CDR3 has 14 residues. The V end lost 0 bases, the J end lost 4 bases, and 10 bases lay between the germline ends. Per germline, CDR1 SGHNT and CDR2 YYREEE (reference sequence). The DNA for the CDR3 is TGTGCCAGCAGCTTGGTCGGGTCTGGCTATGGCTACACCTTC. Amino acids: CASSLVGSGYGYTF.

The CDR3 is CASSQGDRVGGELFF. In nucleotides, the CDR3 is TGCGCCAGCAGCCAAGGGGACAGGGTTGGCGGGGAGCTGTTTTTT. J is TRBJ2-2 and V is TRBV4-3, with 9 bases lining up with TRBD1. CDR1 is LGHNA, CDR2 YSLEER, per germline. The CDR3 is 15 amino acids. Losses at the gene ends were 1 base for V and 7 bases for J; bases not matched to a gene: 4.

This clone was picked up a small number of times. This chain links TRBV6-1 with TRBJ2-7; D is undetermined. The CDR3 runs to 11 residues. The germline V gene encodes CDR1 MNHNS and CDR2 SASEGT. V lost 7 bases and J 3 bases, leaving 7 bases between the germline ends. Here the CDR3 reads CASNAVYEQYF. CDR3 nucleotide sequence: TGTGCCAGCAACGCGGTCTACGAGCAGTACTTC.

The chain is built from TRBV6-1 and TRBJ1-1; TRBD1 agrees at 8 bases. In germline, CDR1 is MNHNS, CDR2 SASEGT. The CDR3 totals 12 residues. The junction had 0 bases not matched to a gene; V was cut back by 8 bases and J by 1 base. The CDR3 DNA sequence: TGTGCCAGCGGGACAGGGAACACTGAAGCTTTCTTT. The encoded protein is CASGTGNTEAFF.

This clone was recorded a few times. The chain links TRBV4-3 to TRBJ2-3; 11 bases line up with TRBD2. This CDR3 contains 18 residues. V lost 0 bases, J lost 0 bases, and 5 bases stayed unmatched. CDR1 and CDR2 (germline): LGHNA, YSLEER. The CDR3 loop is CASSQDLLAGASTDTQYF. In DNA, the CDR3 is TGCGCCAGCAGCCAAGATCTACTAGCGGGGGCTAGCACAGATACGCAGTATTTT.

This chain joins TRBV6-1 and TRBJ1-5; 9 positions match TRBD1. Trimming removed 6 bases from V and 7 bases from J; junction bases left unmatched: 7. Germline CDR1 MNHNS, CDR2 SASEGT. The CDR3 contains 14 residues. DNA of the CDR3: TGTGCCAGCAGGTCGGGACAGGGCGGGCAGCCCCAGCATTTT. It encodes CASRSGQGGQPQHF.

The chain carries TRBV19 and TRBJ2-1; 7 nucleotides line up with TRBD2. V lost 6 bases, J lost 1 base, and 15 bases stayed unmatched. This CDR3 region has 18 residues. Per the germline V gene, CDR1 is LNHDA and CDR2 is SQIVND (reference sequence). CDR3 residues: CASRGGRGFSSSYNEQFF. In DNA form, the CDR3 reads TGTGCCAGTAGGGGGGGGAGGGGATTTTCGAGTTCCTACAATGAGCAGTTCTTC.

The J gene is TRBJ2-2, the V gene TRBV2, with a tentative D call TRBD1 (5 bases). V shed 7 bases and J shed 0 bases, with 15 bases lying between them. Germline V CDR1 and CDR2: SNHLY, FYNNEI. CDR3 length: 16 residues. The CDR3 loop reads CASNAVRGSNTGELFF. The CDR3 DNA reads TGTGCCAGCAATGCTGTTAGGGGCTCGAACACCGGGGAGCTGTTTTTT.

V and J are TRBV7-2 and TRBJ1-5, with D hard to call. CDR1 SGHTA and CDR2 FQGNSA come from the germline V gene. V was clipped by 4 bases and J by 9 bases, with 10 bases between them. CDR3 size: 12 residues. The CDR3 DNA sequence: TGTGCCAGCAGCTCTCCCGTTTGGCCCCAGCATTTT. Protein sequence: CASSSPVWPQHF.

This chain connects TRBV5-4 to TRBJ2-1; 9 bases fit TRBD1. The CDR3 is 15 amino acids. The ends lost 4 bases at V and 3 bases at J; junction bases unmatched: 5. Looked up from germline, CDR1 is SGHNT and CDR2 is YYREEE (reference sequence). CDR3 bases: TGTGCCAGCAGCCCCTGGGACAGGGTCTACAATGAGCAGTTCTTC. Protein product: CASSPWDRVYNEQFF.

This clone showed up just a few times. The CDR3 nucleotides read TGCGCCAGCAGTGGACGGTCAGACGGGTTGTCCTACGAGCAGTACTTC. Amino acids: CASSGRSDGLSYEQYF. The rearrangement joins TRBV10-2 to TRBJ2-5, with D hard to call. The J call may be mistaken, given a closer DNA end match to TRBJ2-7. The CDR3 is made up of 16 amino acids. Per germline, CDR1 WSHSY and CDR2 SAAADI.

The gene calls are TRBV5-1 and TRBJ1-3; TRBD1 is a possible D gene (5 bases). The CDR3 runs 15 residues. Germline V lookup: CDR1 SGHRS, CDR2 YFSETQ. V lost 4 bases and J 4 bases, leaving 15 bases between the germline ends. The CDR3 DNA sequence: TGCGCCAGCAGCCAAGAAGCTTACAGGGGAAACACCATATATTTT. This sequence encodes CASSQEAYRGNTIYF.

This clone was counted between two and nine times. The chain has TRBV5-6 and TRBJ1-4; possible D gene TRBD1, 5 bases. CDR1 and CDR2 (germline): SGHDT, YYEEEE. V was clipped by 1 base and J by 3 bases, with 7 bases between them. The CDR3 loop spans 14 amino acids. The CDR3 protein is CASSLQGPNEKLFF. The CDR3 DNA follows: TGTGCCAGCAGCTTGCAGGGTCCTAATGAAAAACTGTTTTTT.

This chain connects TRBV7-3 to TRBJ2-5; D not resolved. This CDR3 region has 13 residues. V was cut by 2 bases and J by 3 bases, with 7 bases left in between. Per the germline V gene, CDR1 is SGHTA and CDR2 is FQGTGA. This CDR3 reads CASSLFREETQYF. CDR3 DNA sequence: TGTGCCAGCAGCTTATTTCGAGAAGAGACCCAGTACTTC. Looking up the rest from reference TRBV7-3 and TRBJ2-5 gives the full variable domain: GAGVSQTPSNKVTEKGKYVELRCDPISGHTALYWYRQSLGQGPEFLIYFQGTGAADDSGLPNDRFFAVRPEGSVSTLKIQRTERGDSAVYLCASSLFREETQYFGPGTRLLVL.

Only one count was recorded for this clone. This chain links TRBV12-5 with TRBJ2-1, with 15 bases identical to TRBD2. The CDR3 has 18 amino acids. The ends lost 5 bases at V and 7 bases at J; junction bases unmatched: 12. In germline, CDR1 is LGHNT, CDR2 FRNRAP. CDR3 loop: CASGPGLAGGPSGNEQFF. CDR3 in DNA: TGTGCTAGTGGTCCCGGACTAGCGGGGGGGCCGAGTGGAAATGAGCAGTTCTTC. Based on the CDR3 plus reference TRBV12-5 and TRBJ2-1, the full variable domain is DARVTQTPRHKVTEMGQEVTMRCQPILGHNTVFWYRQTMMQGLELLAYFRNRAPLDDSGMPKDRFSAEMPDATLATLKIQPSEPRDSAVYFCASGPGLAGGPSGNEQFFGPGTRLTVL.

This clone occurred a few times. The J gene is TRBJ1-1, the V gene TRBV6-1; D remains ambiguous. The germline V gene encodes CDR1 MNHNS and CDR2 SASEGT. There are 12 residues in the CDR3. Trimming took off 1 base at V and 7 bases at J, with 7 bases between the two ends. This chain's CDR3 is CASSEGKHEAFF. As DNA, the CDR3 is TGTGCCAGCAGTGAAGGCAAGCATGAAGCTTTCTTT.

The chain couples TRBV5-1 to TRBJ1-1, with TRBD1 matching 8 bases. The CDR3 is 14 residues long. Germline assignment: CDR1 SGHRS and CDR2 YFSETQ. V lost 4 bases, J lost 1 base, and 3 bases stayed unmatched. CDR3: CASSKTGENTEAFF. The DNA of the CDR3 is TGCGCCAGCAGCAAGACAGGGGAGAACACTGAAGCTTTCTTT.

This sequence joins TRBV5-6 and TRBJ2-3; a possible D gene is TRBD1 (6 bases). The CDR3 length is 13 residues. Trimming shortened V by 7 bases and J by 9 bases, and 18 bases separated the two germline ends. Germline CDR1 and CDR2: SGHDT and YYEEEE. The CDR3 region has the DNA TGTGCCAGCCTCACCCTTGGGACACGCACGCAGTATTTT. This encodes CASLTLGTRTQYF.

CDR3 loop: CASGRLTGGTQYF. The DNA of the CDR3 is TGCGCCAGCGGGAGACTCACTGGAGGGACCCAGTACTTC. The chain carries TRBV5-1 and TRBJ2-5; D perhaps matches TRBD2 (5 bases). V was pared by 7 bases and J by 7 bases, with 17 bases between. The CDR3 has 13 residues. Germline V lookup: CDR1 SGHRS, CDR2 YFSETQ.

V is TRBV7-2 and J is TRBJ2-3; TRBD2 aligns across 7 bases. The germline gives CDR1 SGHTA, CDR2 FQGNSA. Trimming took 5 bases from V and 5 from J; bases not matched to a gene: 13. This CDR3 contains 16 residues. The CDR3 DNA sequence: TGTGCCAGCAGCCCCCGACTAGTCGGGGGGATAGATACGCAGTATTTT. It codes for CASSPRLVGGIDTQYF.

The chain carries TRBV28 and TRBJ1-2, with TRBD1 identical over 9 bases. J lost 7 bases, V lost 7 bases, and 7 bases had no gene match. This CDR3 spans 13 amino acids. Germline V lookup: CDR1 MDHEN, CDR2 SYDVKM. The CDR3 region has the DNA TGTGCCAGCACCCTACAGGGGGCTGCTGGCTACACCTTC. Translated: CASTLQGAAGYTF.

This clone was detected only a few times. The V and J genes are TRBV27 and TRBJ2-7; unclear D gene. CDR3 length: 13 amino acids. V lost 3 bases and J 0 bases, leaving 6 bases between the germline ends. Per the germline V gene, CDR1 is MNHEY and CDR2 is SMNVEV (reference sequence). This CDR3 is CASSFQVSYEQYF. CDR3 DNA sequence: TGTGCCAGCAGTTTTCAGGTCTCCTACGAGCAGTACTTC.